The T cell receptor beta chain described here comes from a study of shared clonotypes between healthy human individuals. Study-level findings and limits: Despite large depth, sorted-subset datasets appeared incompletely sequenced. With four donors compared, around 4.7% of naive CD4 clonotypes were shared.

This clone was observed a single time. Its antigen remains unknown. The assay was immunoSEQ multiplex PCR, and TCRdb's table has in-frame clones only and misses some. The table shows about 2 million clones, with about 95% occurring only once. The CDR3 spans 15 residues. The junction had 3 bases not matched to a gene; V was cut back by 3 bases and J by 3 bases. From germline, CDR1 is SGHVS and CDR2 FQNEAQ. Positively selected for CCR7, the CD45RO-negative cells used as naive CD8 cells excluded terminally differentiated effector memory CD45RA+ cells. The rearrangement joins TRBV7-8 to TRBJ2-5; TRBD2 agrees at 11 bases. The TCR originated in a man aged 18 to 29 in good health. The source material was naive CD8+ T cells sorted from blood. In DNA form, the CDR3 reads TGTGCCAGCAGCTTGGGACTAGCGGTGAAAGAGACCCAGTACTTC. Amino acids: CASSLGLAVKETQYF.